The 7 T cell receptor beta chains below all came from one sample that was sequenced in a study of CD4 T cells in relation to SARS-CoV-2 and coronaviruses. Their antigens are not known. Sequenced by immunoSEQ multiplex PCR; TCRdb stores in-frame clones only, minus some. The table records some 40,000 clones, approximately 83% of them present only once. The sample consisted of naive CD4+ T cells from PBMCs, cultured in vitro. Specified subset: naive CD4+ T cells isolated by negative enrichment. The receptors derive from an adult with COVID-19.

A single count supports this clone. The rearrangement links TRBV6-5 to TRBJ2-1; D is undetermined. In germline, CDR1 is MNHEY, CDR2 SVGAGI. The CDR3 loop spans 12 amino acids. The V and J ends lost 8 bases and 1 base respectively, with 6 bases between them. This CDR3 reads CASGRSYNEQFF. The CDR3 DNA follows: TGTGCCAGCGGGCGTTCCTACAATGAGCAGTTCTTC.

The chain joins TRBV29-1 to TRBJ2-3; D unclear. The ends were cut back, 4 bases at V and 3 bases at J, with 17 bases in the middle. CDR1 and CDR2 from the germline V gene are SQVTM and ANQGSEA. This CDR3 has 15 residues. In DNA, the CDR3 is TGCAGCGTTGGGTGGTCCAGAAGATCAACAGATACGCAGTATTTT. Translation gives CSVGWSRRSTDTQYF.

The chain has TRBV7-9 and TRBJ2-6, with 15 positions matching TRBD2. The CDR3 sequence is 19 residues long. J was trimmed by 4 bases and V by 5 bases; bases with no gene match: 9. Germline V gene lookup returns CDR1 SEHNR and CDR2 FQNEAQ (reference sequence). The DNA for the CDR3 is TGTGCCAGCAGCCGTGGACTAGCGGGAGGGCCGCGGGGGGCCAACGTCCTGACTTTC. Its translation: CASSRGLAGGPRGANVLTF.

The chain employs TRBV27 and TRBJ2-1; D may be TRBD1 (6 bases). The germline V gene encodes CDR1 MNHEY and CDR2 SMNVEV (reference sequence). The V gene lost 5 bases and the J gene lost 5 bases, with 13 bases spanning the gap. This CDR3 has 14 amino acids. CDR3 amino acids: CASSVGTTNNEQFF. In DNA, the CDR3 is TGTGCCAGCAGTGTCGGGACAACCAACAATGAGCAGTTCTTC.

The V call is TRBV4-1, the J call TRBJ2-7; 10 nucleotides agree with TRBD2. Germline assignment: CDR1 MGHRA and CDR2 YSYEKL. Trimming removed 5 bases from V and 0 bases from J; junction bases left unmatched: 7. The CDR3 is 16 residues long. CDR3 in amino acids: CASSRLAGGLSYEQYF. In DNA, the CDR3 is TGCGCCAGCAGCAGATTAGCGGGAGGCCTCTCCTACGAGCAGTACTTC.

The CDR3, as DNA: TGTGCCAGCACCCTCGGGACTAGCGGGAGTAGGGAGCAGTTCTTC. This translates into CASTLGTSGSREQFF. The gene calls are TRBV28 and TRBJ2-1; 14 positions agree with TRBD2. The J segment lost 10 bases and the V segment lost 7 bases, leaving 9 bases of the junction unmatched. This CDR3 is 15 amino acids long. The germline CDR1 and CDR2 sequences are MDHEN and SYDVKM. The full variable domain, rest sourced from reference TRBV28 and TRBJ2-1, is DVKVTQSSRYLVKRTGEKVFLECVQDMDHENMFWYRQDPGLGLRLIYFSYDVKMKEKGDIPEGYSVSREKKERFSLILESASTNQTSMYLCASTLGTSGSREQFFGPGTRLTVL.

This rearrangement joins TRBV11-2 to TRBJ2-1; 7 nucleotides line up with TRBD2. Trimming removed 11 bases from V and 2 bases from J; junction bases left unmatched: 6. In germline, CDR1 is SGHAT, CDR2 FQNNGV. The CDR3 is made up of 13 amino acids. The CDR3 nucleotides read TGTGCCGGCTCTCTAGCGGCCTACAATGAGCAGTTCTTC. It translates to CAGSLAAYNEQFF.